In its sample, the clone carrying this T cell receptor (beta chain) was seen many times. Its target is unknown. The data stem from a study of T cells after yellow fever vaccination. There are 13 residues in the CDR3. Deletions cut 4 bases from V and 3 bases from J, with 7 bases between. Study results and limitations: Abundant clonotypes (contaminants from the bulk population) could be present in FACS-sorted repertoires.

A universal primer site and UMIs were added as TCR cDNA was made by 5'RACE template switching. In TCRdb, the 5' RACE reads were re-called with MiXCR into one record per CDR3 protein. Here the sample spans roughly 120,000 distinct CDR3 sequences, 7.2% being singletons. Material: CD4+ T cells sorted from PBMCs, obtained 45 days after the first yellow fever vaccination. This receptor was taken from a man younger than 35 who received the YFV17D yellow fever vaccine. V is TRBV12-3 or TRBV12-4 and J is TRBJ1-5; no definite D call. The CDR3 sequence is CASSSNDNQPQHF. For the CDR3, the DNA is TGTGCCAGCAGTTCTAATGACAATCAGCCCCAGCATTTT.